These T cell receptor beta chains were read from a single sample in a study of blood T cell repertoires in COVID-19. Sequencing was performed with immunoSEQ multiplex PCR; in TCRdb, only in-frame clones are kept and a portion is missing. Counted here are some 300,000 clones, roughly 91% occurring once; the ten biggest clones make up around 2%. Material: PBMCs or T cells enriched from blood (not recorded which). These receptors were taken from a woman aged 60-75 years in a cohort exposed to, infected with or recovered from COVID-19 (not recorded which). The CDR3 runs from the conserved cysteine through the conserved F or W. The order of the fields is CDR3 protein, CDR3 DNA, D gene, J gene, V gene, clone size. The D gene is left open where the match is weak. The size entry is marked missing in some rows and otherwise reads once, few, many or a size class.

CASSSLLGGRANQNEQFF,TGTGCCAGCAGCTCCCTTCTTGGGGGGAGAGCAAACCAAAATGAGCAGTTCTTC,NA,TRBJ2-1,TRBV7-2,NA
CASSVVGGEQYF,TGTGCCAGCAGCGTAGTAGGGGGCGAGCAGTACTTC,NA,TRBJ2-7,TRBV9,NA
CASTPRDRAVYEQYF,TGTGCCAGCACCCCCCGGGACAGGGCCGTCTACGAGCAGTACTTC,TRBD1,TRBJ2-7,TRBV28,NA
CATSDQRGFNYGYTF,TGTGCCACCAGTGATCAGCGAGGTTTTAACTATGGCTACACCTTC,NA,TRBJ1-2,TRBV24-1,NA
CASSFRGLGQPQHF,TGTGCCAGCAGCTTCAGGGGATTAGGTCAGCCCCAGCATTTT,NA,TRBJ1-5,TRBV5-6,NA
CATSDPGREAKNIQYF,TGTGCCACCAGTGACCCAGGACGGGAAGCCAAAAACATTCAGTACTTC,NA,TRBJ2-4,TRBV24-1,NA
CAWSVKGGQPQHF,TGTGCCTGGAGTGTAAAAGGGGGTCAGCCCCAGCATTTT,NA,TRBJ1-5,TRBV30,NA
CASSSFVGTGDSPLHF,TGTGCCAGCAGTTCCTTCGTCGGGACAGGGGATTCACCCCTCCACTTT,TRBD1,TRBJ1-6,TRBV28,NA
CATSADRGYEQYF,TGTGCCACCAGCGCGGACAGGGGCTACGAGCAGTACTTC,TRBD1,TRBJ2-7,TRBV24-1,NA
CASSFGGPGRTEAFF,TGTGCCAGCAGTTTCGGCGGGCCGGGGAGAACTGAAGCTTTCTTT,NA,TRBJ1-1,TRBV27,NA
CSASSGFDEQYF,TGCAGTGCTAGTTCAGGGTTTGACGAGCAGTACTTC,NA,TRBJ2-7,TRBV20-1,few
CASSRRAGPHSGNTIYF,TGTGCCAGCAGCCGCAGGGCGGGACCCCACTCTGGAAACACCATATATTTT,NA,TRBJ1-3,TRBV21-1,NA
CASIPNPGTGYGYTF,TGTGCCAGCATTCCGAATCCCGGGACAGGCTATGGCTACACCTTC,TRBD1,TRBJ1-2,TRBV2,NA
CASSLYGVAETQYF,TGTGCCAGCAGTTTATACGGGGTGGCAGAGACCCAGTACTTC,NA,TRBJ2-5,TRBV28,NA
CASSLGHRSPYNEQFF,TGTGCCAGCAGCTTAGGTCACAGGAGCCCCTACAATGAGCAGTTCTTC,NA,TRBJ2-1,TRBV7-2,NA
CASSYGWDIAFF,TGTGCCAGCAGTTACGGATGGGACATAGCTTTCTTT,NA,TRBJ1-1,TRBV6-2/TRBV6-3,NA
CASSQDYRVNSPLHF,TGTGCCAGCAGCCAAGATTACAGGGTAAATTCACCCCTCCACTTT,NA,TRBJ1-6,TRBV3-1/TRBV3-2,NA
CASSPRGYEQYF,TGTGCCAGTAGCCCCAGGGGGTACGAGCAGTACTTC,TRBD1,TRBJ2-7,TRBV19,few
CASSVDRGYTYEQYF,TGTGCCAGCAGTGTGGACAGGGGGTATACCTACGAGCAGTACTTC,TRBD1,TRBJ2-7,TRBV2,NA
CASSPRWGDGLSEKLFF,TGTGCCAGCTCGCCCCGTTGGGGGGACGGTTTGAGTGAAAAACTGTTTTTT,NA,TRBJ1-4,TRBV18,once
CATSDSRAGTADTQYF,TGTGCCACCAGTGATTCGAGGGCAGGGACAGCAGATACGCAGTATTTT,TRBD1,TRBJ2-3,TRBV24-1,NA